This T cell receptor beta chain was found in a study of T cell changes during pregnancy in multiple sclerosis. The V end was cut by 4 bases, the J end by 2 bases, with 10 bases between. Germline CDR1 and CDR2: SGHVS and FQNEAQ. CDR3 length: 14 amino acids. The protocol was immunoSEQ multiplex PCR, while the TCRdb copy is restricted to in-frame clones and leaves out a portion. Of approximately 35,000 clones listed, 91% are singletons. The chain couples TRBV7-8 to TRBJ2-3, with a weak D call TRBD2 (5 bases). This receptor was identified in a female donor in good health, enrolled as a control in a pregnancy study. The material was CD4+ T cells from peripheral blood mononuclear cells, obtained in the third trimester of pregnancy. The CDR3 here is CASSSLGDTDTQYF. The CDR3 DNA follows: TGTGCCAGCAGCTCCCTCGGGGACACAGATACGCAGTATTTT.